A selection of T cell receptor beta chains follows, all from one sample in a study of identical twins. One entry per CDR3 protein results from TCRdb running MiXCR on the 5' RACE reads. This table has approximately 410,000 distinct CDR3 sequences, about 18% appearing once. Specimen: naive T cells sorted from blood. Receptors originate from a man over 45 in good health. The CDR3 runs from the conserved cysteine through the conserved F or W. D genes are given only for firm matches. Size is omitted from some rows. Given values are once, few, many or a class for expanded clones.

>.|many|TRBJ1-2|TRBV5-1
CASSLLQGADYGYTF
TGCGCCAGCAGCTTACTACAGGGCGCCGACTATGGCTACACCTTC
>.|few|TRBJ2-2|TRBV30
CAWRGGTSNTGELFF
TGTGCCTGGAGGGGGGGCACCTCGAACACCGGGGAGCTGTTTTTT
>TRBD2|few|TRBJ2-1|TRBV4-3
CASSQETTGGSNEQFF
TGCGCCAGCAGCCAAGAAACAACGGGGGGGTCCAATGAGCAGTTCTTC
>.|few|TRBJ2-5|TRBV20-1
CSAIRTSQETQYF
TGCAGTGCTATCCGGACATCCCAAGAGACCCAGTACTTC
>TRBD2|.|TRBJ2-7|TRBV12-3/TRBV12-4
CASSLLAETYEQYF
TGTGCCAGCAGTTTACTAGCGGAGACCTACGAGCAGTACTTC
>TRBD1|few|TRBJ2-7|TRBV9
CASSPRQGGFEEQYF
TGTGCCAGCAGCCCCCGACAGGGCGGTTTTGAAGAGCAGTACTTC
>.|many|TRBJ2-2|TRBV7-2
CASSLAGRSGELFF
TGTGCCAGCAGCTTAGCGGGCCGGTCCGGGGAGCTGTTTTTT
>.|few|TRBJ1-2|TRBV4-2
CASSPARYYGYTF
TGTGCCAGCAGCCCGGCTCGGTACTATGGCTACACCTTC
>TRBD2|once|TRBJ2-7|TRBV2
CASSAPGLGIREQYF
TGTGCCAGCAGTGCTCCGGGACTAGGGATCCGGGAGCAGTACTTC
>TRBD2|many|TRBJ2-3|TRBV20-1
CSASKTGTSATDTQYF
TGCAGTGCTAGCAAGACCGGGACTAGCGCCACAGATACGCAGTATTTT
>.|few|TRBJ2-3|TRBV5-1
CASTRRVFADTQYF
TGCGCCAGCACTCGCCGGGTTTTCGCAGATACGCAGTATTTT
>.|.|TRBJ1-1|TRBV10-2
CASSVMGGAGTEAFF
TGCGCCAGCAGCGTCATGGGGGGGGCTGGCACTGAAGCTTTCTTT
>.|.|TRBJ1-2|TRBV11-2
CASSLSFAPFF
TGTGCCAGCAGCTTAAGTTTTGCGCCCTTCTTC
>.|many|TRBJ1-2|TRBV5-1
CASSLAGVAYGYTF
TGCGCCAGCAGCTTGGCAGGGGTGGCCTATGGCTACACCTTC
>TRBD2|many|TRBJ2-1|TRBV7-8
CASSLALAGALFF
TGTGCCAGCAGCTTAGCCCTAGCGGGAGCTCTTTTCTTC
>.|many|TRBJ2-5|TRBV12-3/TRBV12-4
CASREGLETQYF
TGTGCCAGCAGGGAGGGCCTGGAGACCCAGTACTTC
>.|many|TRBJ2-3|TRBV5-1
CASSVSGVDTQYF
TGCGCCAGCAGCGTGTCCGGGGTCGATACGCAGTATTTT
>.|few|TRBJ1-1|TRBV5-1
CASSLAPDRGATEAFF
TGCGCCAGCAGCTTGGCCCCGGACAGAGGTGCCACTGAAGCTTTCTTT
>.|few|TRBJ2-5|TRBV6-5
CASSYSFRGQETQYF
TGTGCCAGCAGTTACTCTTTCCGGGGACAAGAGACCCAGTACTTC
>TRBD1|.|TRBJ2-7|TRBV4-1
CASSHSRDSAYEQYF
TGCGCCAGCAGCCATTCACGGGACAGTGCATACGAGCAGTACTTC
>TRBD1|many|TRBJ2-7|TRBV29-1
CSVEARGQDYEQYF
TGCAGCGTTGAAGCCAGGGGGCAAGATTACGAGCAGTACTTC
>.|many|TRBJ2-7|TRBV5-6
CASSLRGSHEQYF
TGTGCCAGCAGCTTGAGGGGGAGCCACGAGCAGTACTTC
>TRBD1|many|TRBJ2-1|TRBV6-1
CASSRLTGNNEQFF
TGTGCCAGCAGTAGATTGACAGGGAACAATGAGCAGTTCTTC
>TRBD2|few|TRBJ2-1|TRBV7-2
CATVLHSGSPSYNEQFF
TGTGCCACCGTCCTTCATAGCGGGAGCCCCTCCTACAATGAGCAGTTCTTC
>TRBD2|many|TRBJ2-2|TRBV20-1
CSARDLGLAGYAGELFF
TGCAGTGCTAGAGATTTGGGACTAGCGGGGTACGCCGGGGAGCTGTTTTTT
>.|.|TRBJ2-5|TRBV7-2
CASSLGELETQYF
TGTGCCAGCAGCTTAGGGGAGTTGGAGACCCAGTACTTC
>TRBD1|.|TRBJ2-3|TRBV20-1
CSAAGYRGSTDTQYF
TGCAGTGCTGCGGGTTACAGGGGTAGCACAGATACGCAGTATTTT
>.|few|TRBJ2-7|TRBV5-1
CASSLAASTYEQYF
TGCGCCAGCAGCTTGGCCGCCAGCACCTACGAGCAGTACTTC
>.|many|TRBJ1-1|TRBV12-3/TRBV12-4
CASSQGTVKTEAFF
TGTGCCAGCAGCCAAGGGACCGTTAAAACTGAAGCTTTCTTT
>.|.|TRBJ2-1|TRBV28
CASSLFDQQFF
TGTGCCAGCAGTTTATTCGATCAGCAGTTCTTC
>.|few|TRBJ2-3|TRBV4-3
CASSQDGADTQYF
TGCGCCAGCAGCCAAGATGGCGCAGATACGCAGTATTTT
>.|few|TRBJ2-1|TRBV11-2
CASSLERLSNEQFF
TGTGCCAGCAGCTTAGAGAGGTTGTCGAATGAGCAGTTCTTC
>.|few|TRBJ1-1|TRBV5-1
CASSLGSGMNTEVFF
TGCGCCAGCAGCTTGGGATCCGGAATGAACACTGAAGTTTTCTTT
>.|few|TRBJ1-6|TRBV7-2
CASSYGINDSPLHF
TGTGCCAGCAGCTATGGGATTAATGATTCACCCCTCCACTTT
>.|few|TRBJ2-7|TRBV20-1
CSAKIPSYEQYF
TGCAGTGCTAAAATCCCTTCCTACGAGCAGTACTTC
>.|.|TRBJ2-1|TRBV20-1
CSASLGRVYNEQFF
TGCAGTGCGAGCCTGGGGCGGGTCTACAATGAGCAGTTCTTC
>.|.|TRBJ1-2|TRBV5-5
CASSFSSRQPYGYTF
TGTGCCAGCAGCTTTTCGTCGCGACAGCCCTATGGCTACACCTTC
>TRBD2|few|TRBJ2-5|TRBV10-3
CAISPLAGGILETQYF
TGTGCCATCAGTCCTCTAGCGGGAGGGATACTAGAGACCCAGTACTTC
>TRBD2|once|TRBJ2-3|TRBV20-1
CSAGTSGGFTQYF
TGCAGTGCCGGGACTAGCGGGGGTTTTACGCAGTATTTT
>TRBD1|few|TRBJ1-5|TRBV20-1
CSARRQGSLPQHF
TGCAGTGCGCGAAGACAGGGATCGCTGCCCCAGCATTTT
>.|few|TRBJ2-5|TRBV2
CASARFYGAGETQYF
TGTGCCAGCGCCCGTTTTTACGGGGCAGGAGAGACCCAGTACTTC
>.|.|TRBJ2-5|TRBV7-2
CASSLARTFQETQYF
TGTGCCAGCAGCTTAGCCAGGACGTTCCAAGAGACCCAGTACTTC
>.|.|TRBJ1-1|TRBV3-1
CASSQGALSPPSTEAFF
TGTGCCAGCAGCCAGGGAGCCTTATCGCCTCCGAGCACTGAAGCTTTCTTT
>TRBD1|few|TRBJ2-3|TRBV10-3
CAISEGSGTGGDTQYF
TGTGCCATCAGTGAAGGTTCTGGGACAGGGGGAGATACGCAGTATTTT
>TRBD1|few|TRBJ2-7|TRBV6-2/TRBV6-3
CASRLRGQGYEQYF
TGTGCCAGCAGGTTAAGGGGACAGGGCTACGAGCAGTACTTC
>.|.|TRBJ2-3|TRBV12-3/TRBV12-4
CASSPGRLVQYF
TGTGCCAGCAGCCCGGGTCGCCTAGTTCAGTATTTT
>TRBD2|few|TRBJ2-3|TRBV7-2
CASSLATSGPAESQYF
TGTGCCAGCAGCTTAGCAACTAGCGGTCCCGCTGAGTCGCAGTATTTT
>.|.|TRBJ2-3|TRBV5-1
CASSFIAVISTDTQYF
TGCGCCAGCAGCTTTATAGCGGTAATTAGCACAGATACGCAGTATTTT
>.|many|TRBJ1-1|TRBV7-9
CASSLREGMNTEAFF
TGTGCCAGCAGCTTGAGGGAGGGGATGAACACTGAAGCTTTCTTT
>.|.|TRBJ1-6|TRBV5-6
CASSLGLDSYNSPLHF
TGTGCCAGCAGCTTGGGTCTGGACTCCTATAATTCACCCCTCCACTTT
>.|many|TRBJ2-7|TRBV7-2
CASSDVVAYEQYF
TGTGCCAGCAGCGACGTGGTGGCCTACGAGCAGTACTTC
>.|many|TRBJ1-1|TRBV3-1
CASSQDYGTEAFF
TGTGCCAGCAGCCAAGATTATGGTACTGAAGCTTTCTTT
>TRBD1|many|TRBJ2-7|TRBV7-2
CASSTSGTAYEQYF
TGTGCCAGCAGCACCTCCGGGACAGCCTACGAGCAGTACTTC
>.|few|TRBJ2-7|TRBV6-1
CASSESQSYEQYF
TGTGCCAGCAGTGAAAGTCAGAGCTACGAGCAGTACTTC